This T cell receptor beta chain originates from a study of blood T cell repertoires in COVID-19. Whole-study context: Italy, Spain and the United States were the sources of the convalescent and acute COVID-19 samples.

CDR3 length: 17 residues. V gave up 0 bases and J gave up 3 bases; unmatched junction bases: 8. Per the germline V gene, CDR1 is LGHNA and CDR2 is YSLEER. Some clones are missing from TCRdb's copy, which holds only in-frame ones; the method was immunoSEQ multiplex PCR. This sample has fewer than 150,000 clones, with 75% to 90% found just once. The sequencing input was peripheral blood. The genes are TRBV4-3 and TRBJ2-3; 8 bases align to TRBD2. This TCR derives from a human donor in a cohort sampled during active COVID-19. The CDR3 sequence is CASSQDLTSGDTDTQYF. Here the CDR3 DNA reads TGCGCCAGCAGCCAAGATCTTACTAGCGGAGATACAGATACGCAGTATTTT.